Each of the 30 T cell receptor beta chains below was sequenced from the same sample in a study of cytomegalovirus exposure and HLA in healthy donors. It was with 60 Vbeta and 13 Jbeta primers that the PCR ran. TCRdb's table, derived via immunoSEQ multiplex PCR, lists solely in-frame clones and lacks some. This table has 150,000 or so clones, approximately 79% appearing once. The sequenced sample was PBMCs. The source of these receptors is a woman aged 40-49 years in good health and CMV-seropositive.

Comment on this clone: The junction departs from the called germline gene at one end, perhaps through a read error. CDR3 in DNA: TGTTCCAGCAGCCGAGGGAACACTGAAGCTTTCTTT. It translates to CSSSRGNTEAFF. V usage is TRBV7-9 and J usage is TRBJ1-1, with D uncertain. This CDR3 is 12 amino acids long. Germline lookup yields CDR1 SEHNR and CDR2 FQNEAQ (reference sequence).

This rearrangement joins TRBV6-5 to TRBJ1-5; TRBD1 matches 11 bases. The CDR3 spans 14 residues. Looked up from germline, CDR1 is MNHEY and CDR2 is SVGAGI. The junction had 4 bases not matched to a gene; V was cut back by 5 bases and J by 7 bases. The CDR3 DNA is TGTGCCAGCAGTCCGGACAGGGGGCAACAGCCCCAGCATTTT. Its translation: CASSPDRGQQPQHF.

The V and J genes are TRBV7-7 and TRBJ2-5; 11 positions match TRBD2. Germline lookup yields CDR1 SSHAT and CDR2 FNYEAQ (reference sequence). The CDR3 contains 14 residues. Trimming removed 5 bases from V and 4 bases from J; junction bases left unmatched: 3. The CDR3 here is CASSQGLAAETQYF. The CDR3 coding sequence is TGTGCCAGCAGCCAGGGACTAGCGGCAGAGACCCAGTACTTC.

This clone turned up a few times. The chain carries TRBV6-1 and TRBJ1-2; tentative D call: TRBD1 (6 bases). Looked up from germline, CDR1 is MNHNS and CDR2 is SASEGT. V was pared by 2 bases and J by 3 bases, with 13 bases between. The CDR3 totals 15 residues. This CDR3 is CASSESLWTDYGYTF. The DNA of the CDR3 is TGTGCCAGCAGTGAATCTCTCTGGACAGACTATGGCTACACCTTC.

The J gene is TRBJ1-1, the V gene TRBV6-6, with D uncertain. The CDR3 has 13 residues. From germline, CDR1 is MNHNY and CDR2 SVGAGI (reference sequence). Trimming removed 7 bases at V and 5 bases at J, with 14 bases between. The CDR3 DNA sequence: TGTGCCAGCAACCGAGCCGGGTGGACTGAAGCTTTCTTT. Translated, it gives CASNRAGWTEAFF.

The rearrangement joins TRBV27 to TRBJ2-3, with 8 bases aligning to TRBD1. Unmatched junction bases numbered 11, after V lost 7 bases and J lost 5 bases. CDR3 length equals 15 residues. In germline, CDR1 is MNHEY, CDR2 SMNVEV (reference sequence). CDR3 nucleotide sequence: TGTGCCAGCAAGCGATTCGGACAGGGTGGAGATACGCAGTATTTT. It yields the protein CASKRFGQGGDTQYF.

The chain joins TRBV19 to TRBJ2-1, with 10 bases that match TRBD1. Germline CDR1 and CDR2: LNHDA and SQIVND (reference sequence). V dropped 6 bases and J dropped 6; count of bases not matched to a gene: 8. This CDR3 spans 15 amino acids. CDR3 DNA: TGTGCCAGTAGCGCCACCGGGACAGGGGTCAATGAGCAGTTCTTC. Translating gives CASSATGTGVNEQFF. The variable domain in full, with the rest retrieved from reference TRBV19 and TRBJ2-1, is DGGITQSPKYLFRKEGQNVTLSCEQNLNHDAMYWYRQDPGQGLRLIYYSQIVNDFQKGDIAEGYSVSREKKESFPLTVTSAQKNPTAFYLCASSATGTGVNEQFFGPGTRLTVL.

This clone has just a few counts. The V call is TRBV10-3, the J call TRBJ2-3, with TRBD2 as a possible D gene (6 bases). The CDR3 covers 10 residues. V lost 9 bases, J lost 5 bases, and 6 bases lay in between. Germline CDR1 reads ENHRY; CDR2 reads SYGVKD. CDR3 DNA sequence: TGTGCCATGGGGGGAGATACGCAGTATTTT. Residues: CAMGGDTQYF.

This rearrangement joins TRBV28 to TRBJ1-1; D gene uncertain. CDR3 length: 13 amino acids. Germline CDR1 MDHEN, CDR2 SYDVKM. The germline V and J ends were trimmed by 4 bases and 2 bases, with 8 bases remaining between them. CDR3 in DNA: TGTGCCAGCAGTTCCGGGTTCAACACTGAAGCTTTCTTT. Translating gives CASSSGFNTEAFF.

The chain is built from TRBV5-1 and TRBJ2-7, with D possibly TRBD2 on 5 matching bases. V lost 4 bases to trimming and J lost 5 bases, with 22 bases between them. The germline V gene encodes CDR1 SGHRS and CDR2 YFSETQ. CDR3 length: 16 amino acids. The CDR3 here is CASSPSAGPFVDEQYF. The CDR3 DNA follows: TGCGCCAGCAGCCCGTCCGCGGGCCCCTTTGTGGACGAGCAGTACTTC.

V usage is TRBV18 and J usage is TRBJ1-2, with TRBD1 identical over 7 bases. V lost 3 bases and J lost 6; bases outside the gene matches: 4. Germline V CDR1 and CDR2: KGHSH, LQKENI. The CDR3 consists of 13 residues. This CDR3 reads CASSPDRLNGYTF. CDR3 nucleotides: TGTGCCAGCTCACCGGACAGGCTCAATGGCTACACCTTC.

The chain carries TRBV5-4 and TRBJ1-2, with D unresolved. Germline V CDR1 and CDR2: SGHNT, YYREEE (reference sequence). V was clipped by 1 base and J by 5 bases, with 9 bases between them. The CDR3 sequence is 13 residues long. Written as DNA, the CDR3 is TGTGCCAGCAGCTTGTACGGTCAATATGGCTACACCTTC. This translates into CASSLYGQYGYTF. Supplemented by reference TRBV5-4 and TRBJ1-2, the full variable domain reads ETGVTQSPTHLIKTRGQQVTLRCSSQSGHNTVSWYQQALGQGPQFIFQYYREEENGRGNFPPRFSGLQFPNYSSELNVNALELDDSALYLCASSLYGQYGYTFGSGTRLTVV.

As concerns this clone: One end of the junction fails to match germline, which may point to a read error. The gene calls are TRBV13 and TRBJ2-3; 7 nucleotides agree with TRBD2. CDR1 and CDR2 from the germline V gene are PRHDT and FYEKMQ (reference sequence). The CDR3 extends over 13 amino acids. The CDR3 coding sequence is TGTGCCAGCAACTTACGGGGGGCAGATACGCAGTATTTT. Its protein product is CASNLRGADTQYF.

The CDR3 reads CASSPIDNRENTEAFF. The CDR3 bases are TGTGCCAGCAGTCCAATAGATAACAGGGAGAACACTGAAGCTTTCTTT. This chain links TRBV28 with TRBJ1-1, with D maybe TRBD1 (6 bases). Trimming removed 5 bases from V and 1 base from J, with 17 bases in between. The V gene's germline CDR1 is MDHEN and CDR2 SYDVKM. CDR3 length: 16 amino acids. Looking up the rest from reference TRBV28 and TRBJ1-1 gives the full variable domain: DVKVTQSSRYLVKRTGEKVFLECVQDMDHENMFWYRQDPGLGLRLIYFSYDVKMKEKGDIPEGYSVSREKKERFSLILESASTNQTSMYLCASSPIDNRENTEAFFGQGTRLTVV.

The chain uses TRBV19 and TRBJ2-3; 7 bases are a match to TRBD1. V lost 10 bases, J lost 2 bases, and 9 bases stayed unmatched. The CDR3 loop spans 14 amino acids. The germline V gene encodes CDR1 LNHDA and CDR2 SQIVND (reference sequence). CDR3 sequence (DNA): TGTGCCACCGAAGGGGGCCACCCCACAGATACGCAGTATTTT. Translated, it gives CATEGGHPTDTQYF.

V and J are TRBV2 and TRBJ1-2; possibly TRBD1 for D (6 bases). The CDR3 contains 13 residues. Germline values: CDR1 SNHLY, CDR2 FYNNEI. Trimming removed 3 bases at V and 4 bases at J, with 9 bases between. CDR3 residues: CASSEQGFYGYTF. CDR3 bases: TGTGCCAGCAGTGAGCAGGGGTTCTATGGCTACACCTTC.

The J gene is TRBJ2-2, the V gene TRBV9; 12 bases fit TRBD2. This CDR3 contains 18 residues. V dropped 0 bases and J dropped 3; count of bases not matched to a gene: 6. Germline CDR1 is SGDLS and CDR2 is YYNGEE. CDR3 sequence reads: CASSVGASGGVYTGELFF. The CDR3, as DNA: TGTGCCAGCAGCGTAGGGGCTAGCGGGGGGGTCTACACCGGGGAGCTGTTTTTT.

Sample share makes this clone medium-sized. J is TRBJ1-5 and V is TRBV6-1; D ambiguous. The CDR3 totals 12 residues. The ends were cut back, 2 bases at V and 13 bases at J, with 12 bases in the middle. Germline V gives CDR1 MNHNS, CDR2 SASEGT. This CDR3 reads CASSEFVLTQHF. DNA of the CDR3: TGTGCCAGCAGTGAATTCGTCTTAACTCAGCATTTT.

The chain has TRBV2 and TRBJ2-1, with TRBD1 matching 7 bases. J gave up 3 bases and V 7 bases, and 6 bases lay outside the gene matches. CDR3 length: 14 residues. The germline V gene has CDR1 SNHLY and CDR2 FYNNEI. CDR3 loop: CASILRDSYNEQFF. Here the CDR3 DNA reads TGTGCCAGCATCCTCAGGGACAGCTACAATGAGCAGTTCTTC.

This clone came up a few times. This chain joins TRBV5-1 and TRBJ2-7, with D possibly TRBD1 on 6 matching bases. Looked up from germline, CDR1 is SGHRS and CDR2 is YFSETQ. Trimming stripped 5 bases from V and 5 bases from J, with 17 bases between. This CDR3 comprises 14 residues. The CDR3 region is CASRVGQIWNEQYF. The CDR3 DNA follows: TGCGCCAGCAGGGTCGGACAGATATGGAACGAGCAGTACTTC.

V and J are TRBV9 and TRBJ1-5; TRBD1 aligns across 8 bases. J was trimmed by 5 bases and V by 3 bases; bases with no gene match: 4. CDR1 is SGDLS and CDR2 is YYNGEE in the germline V gene. CDR3 length equals 14 residues. CDR3 sequence: CASSATGDYQPQHF. The CDR3 DNA follows: TGTGCCAGCAGCGCGACAGGGGATTATCAGCCCCAGCATTTT.

This chain uses TRBV6-5 with TRBJ1-4; D unclear. The V gene's germline CDR1 is MNHEY and CDR2 SVGAGI. The CDR3 is made up of 11 amino acids. The V and J ends lost 8 bases and 7 bases respectively, with 8 bases between them. DNA of the CDR3: TGTGCCAGCTCGGGTGGTGAAAAACTGTTTTTT. The encoded protein is CASSGGEKLFF.

The rearrangement joins TRBV5-4 to TRBJ2-3, with D tentatively TRBD1 (5 bases). This CDR3 comprises 12 residues. The germline V and J ends were trimmed by 3 bases and 5 bases, with 7 bases remaining between them. Germline V gene sequence: CDR1 SGHNT, CDR2 YYREEE (reference sequence). CDR3 nucleotides: TGTGCCAGCAGCTCACAGGAAGATACGCAGTATTTT. Translating gives CASSSQEDTQYF.

This rearrangement joins TRBV5-1 to TRBJ2-7; 7 bases map to TRBD1. The length of the CDR3 is 16 residues. The V gene end was trimmed by 2 bases and the J gene end by 0 bases; junction bases not matched to a gene: 8. CDR1 SGHRS and CDR2 YFSETQ come from the germline V gene. The DNA of the CDR3 is TGCGCCAGCAGCTTTACGACAGGGCGGCCCTCCTACGAGCAGTACTTC. Its protein product is CASSFTTGRPSYEQYF.

The rearrangement links TRBV18 to TRBJ1-5; 8 bases match TRBD1. The germline V gene has CDR1 KGHSH and CDR2 LQKENI. With 3 bases clipped from V and 6 bases from J, the junction kept 7 bases outside the gene matches. The CDR3 sequence is 15 residues long. CDR3: CASSPIGTGGQPQHF. As DNA, the CDR3 is TGTGCCAGCTCACCGATCGGGACAGGCGGTCAGCCCCAGCATTTT.

This clone was seen a handful of times. The chain is built from TRBV10-1 and TRBJ2-2, with TRBD2 as a possible D gene (6 bases). Germline V gene data show CDR1 as WNHNN and CDR2 as SYGVQD (reference sequence). The germline V and J ends were trimmed by 0 bases and 2 bases, with 16 bases remaining between them. The CDR3 consists of 18 residues. CDR3 sequence (DNA): TGCGCCAGCAGTGAGTCTGGAGGGCAGGGTACCAACACCGGGGAGCTGTTTTTT. Its protein is CASSESGGQGTNTGELFF.

The chain uses TRBV5-4 and TRBJ1-6; a possible D gene is TRBD1 (5 bases). V was clipped by 0 bases and J by 7 bases, with 8 bases between them. The CDR3 is made up of 14 amino acids. Germline V gene sequence: CDR1 SGHNT, CDR2 YYREEE (reference sequence). The CDR3 loop is CASSLEGQNSPLHF. CDR3 nucleotide sequence: TGTGCCAGCAGCTTGGAGGGGCAAAATTCACCCCTCCACTTT.

The gene calls are TRBV2 and TRBJ1-2; D call uncertain. Trimming pared 3 bases from V and 8 bases from J, leaving 7 bases between. The CDR3 is 11 amino acids. Germline values: CDR1 SNHLY, CDR2 FYNNEI. CDR3 in amino acids: CASSEEVGYTF. As DNA, the CDR3 is TGTGCCAGCAGTGAGGAGGTCGGCTACACCTTC.

The chain couples TRBV23-1 to TRBJ1-2; a possible D gene is TRBD1 (5 bases). TRBV23-1 is an ORF, with its function uncertain. The CDR3 is 17 residues long. The V end was cut by 6 bases, the J end by 3 bases, with 23 bases between. The CDR3 sequence is CASSPLQGSSRDYGYTF. CDR3 coding DNA: TGCGCCAGCAGCCCCCTCCAGGGAAGCAGCAGGGACTATGGCTACACCTTC.

The V gene is TRBV27, the J gene TRBJ2-7; D may be TRBD1 (6 bases). Germline CDR1 and CDR2: MNHEY and SMNVEV (reference sequence). Trimming cost V 3 bases and J 2 bases, with 8 bases left between them. The CDR3 length is 13 residues. Here the CDR3 reads CASSFRGPYEQYF. CDR3 nucleotide sequence: TGTGCCAGCAGTTTCAGGGGACCCTACGAGCAGTACTTC.